The next 24 T cell receptor beta chains were all read from a single sample in a study of T-cell reconstitution after alpha-beta-depleted transplantation in children. Unique molecular identifiers were incorporated during preparation of the TCRbeta library. TCRdb redid the calling of the PCR reads with MiXCR, one entry per CDR3 protein. The top ten clones hold around 36% of a sample with 500,000 to 750,000 distinct CDR3 sequences, 25% to 30% of them seen once. The input for sequencing was PBMCs, taken before TCRalphabeta/CD19-depleted stem cell transplant. The receptors were sampled from a boy under three years old with Wiskott-Aldrich syndrome, due to receive a stem cell transplant.

CDR3: CASSGQGAGDTQYF. The CDR3 DNA sequence: TGTGCCAGCAGTGGACAGGGGGCAGGAGATACGCAGTATTTT. This chain uses TRBV5-6 with TRBJ2-3; 11 bases agree with TRBD1. The V gene's germline CDR1 is SGHDT and CDR2 YYEEEE. J lost 5 bases, V lost 5 bases, and 4 bases had no gene match. The CDR3 runs 14 residues.

The chain's CDR3 is CASSLVQGGRWTGELFF. The CDR3 nucleotides read TGCGCCAGCAGCTTGGTTCAGGGGGGCAGATGGACCGGGGAGCTGTTTTTT. This chain uses TRBV5-1 with TRBJ2-2, with D perhaps TRBD1 (7 bases). Trimming cost V 0 bases and J 5 bases, with 17 bases left between them. The CDR3 loop spans 17 amino acids. Germline V lookup: CDR1 SGHRS, CDR2 YFSETQ. The entire variable domain, with the rest obtained from reference TRBV5-1 and TRBJ2-2, is as follows: KAGVTQTPRYLIKTRGQQVTLSCSPISGHRSVSWYQQTPGQGLQFLFEYFSETQRNKGNFPGRFSGRQFSNSRSEMNVSTLELGDSALYLCASSLVQGGRWTGELFFGEGSRLTVL.

V usage is TRBV6-5 and J usage is TRBJ2-5, with D possibly being TRBD1 (6 bases). V lost 4 bases to trimming and J lost 5 bases, with 14 bases between them. CDR3 length: 14 amino acids. Germline lookup yields CDR1 MNHEY and CDR2 SVGAGI. CDR3 coding DNA: TGTGCCAGCAGTTCTGGACAGTCCCCGGAGACCCAGTACTTC. Translation: CASSSGQSPETQYF.

In this sample, this clonotype turned up a few times. The chain links TRBV20-1 to TRBJ1-2, with D tentatively TRBD1 (5 bases). Per germline, CDR1 DFQATT and CDR2 SNEGSKA (reference sequence). Trimming shortened V by 5 bases and J by 4 bases, and 20 bases separated the two germline ends. The CDR3 loop spans 15 amino acids. The CDR3 here is CSAFSQDTKPYGYTF. As DNA, the CDR3 is TGCAGTGCTTTTAGCCAGGACACGAAGCCCTATGGCTACACCTTC.

There are a few counts of this clonotype. A read error may account for a junction end that differs from germline. The chain recombines TRBV5-1 with TRBJ2-7, with 8 positions matching TRBD1. In germline, CDR1 is SGHRS, CDR2 YFSETQ. The CDR3 loop spans 12 amino acids. CDR3 coding DNA: TGTGCCAGCAGTGAAACAGGGGGCGAGCAGTACTTC. This translates into CASSETGGEQYF.

This chain connects TRBV5-1 to TRBJ2-5, with D possibly being TRBD2 (6 bases). This CDR3 spans 15 amino acids. CDR1 SGHRS and CDR2 YFSETQ come from the germline V gene. V lost 4 bases and J lost 3, with 16 bases in between. Here the CDR3 DNA reads TGCGCCAGCAGCCCGCGGGGTGAGCCGGAAGAGACCCAGTACTTC. Translating gives CASSPRGEPEETQYF.

The table lists this clonotype with a few counts. J is TRBJ2-2 and V is TRBV5-1; 9 bases are shared with TRBD1. This CDR3 is 14 amino acids long. Germline CDR1 and CDR2: SGHRS and YFSETQ. V gave up 4 bases and J gave up 6 bases; unmatched junction bases: 4. Written as DNA, the CDR3 is TGCGCCAGCAGCGGGGGGACAGGGTCCGGGGAGCTGTTTTTT. It encodes CASSGGTGSGELFF.

The rearrangement links TRBV7-6 to TRBJ2-5; 12 bases agree with TRBD2. CDR1 and CDR2 from the germline V gene are SGHVS and FNYEAQ. With 4 bases clipped from V and 5 bases from J, the junction kept 11 bases outside the gene matches. The CDR3 has 17 residues. CDR3 amino acids: CASSSPTSGSSRETQYF. The DNA for the CDR3 is TGTGCCAGCAGCTCCCCGACTAGCGGGAGTTCCCGGGAGACCCAGTACTTC.

The V call is TRBV5-1, the J call TRBJ2-3; 13 nucleotides match TRBD2. Germline V gene data show CDR1 as SGHRS and CDR2 as YFSETQ. V trimming: 4 bases; J trimming: 6 bases; junction bases outside the gene matches: 8. This CDR3 is 16 amino acids long. In nucleotides, the CDR3 is TGCGCCAGCAGCCAAATCGGACTAGCGGGAGACGATACGCAGTATTTT. Translation gives CASSQIGLAGDDTQYF.

This clonotype was observed a handful of times. The rearrangement uses TRBV7-4 and TRBJ2-1; tentative D call: TRBD2 (6 bases). V dropped 1 base and J dropped 4 bases, with 14 bases sitting between them. CDR1 is SGHVT, CDR2 SQSDAQ, per germline. This CDR3 has 16 residues. CDR3 nucleotide sequence: TGTGCCAGCAGCTTAGAAGTAGCGGTTGATTACAATGAGCAGTTCTTC. Translating it yields CASSLEVAVDYNEQFF.

The chain recombines TRBV12-3 or TRBV12-4 with TRBJ2-1; tentatively, D is TRBD2 (6 bases). This CDR3 is 15 amino acids long. V shed 7 bases and J shed 0 bases, with 13 bases lying between them. CDR3 loop: CASTRRAPSYNEQFF. DNA for the CDR3: TGTGCCAGCACCCGGAGGGCCCCCTCCTACAATGAGCAGTTCTTC.

This clonotype was seen more than once but under ten times. The chain has TRBV27 and TRBJ2-5; 11 nucleotides line up with TRBD1. The CDR3 runs to 16 residues. Germline lookup yields CDR1 MNHEY and CDR2 SMNVEV (reference sequence). J lost 7 bases, V lost 2 bases, and 9 bases had no gene match. The CDR3 spells CASSLKPGQGVGTQYF. CDR3 sequence (DNA): TGTGCCAGCAGTTTAAAGCCGGGACAGGGGGTAGGGACCCAGTACTTC.

The J gene is TRBJ2-5, the V gene TRBV7-9; D not resolved. V lost 1 base and J lost 3, with 18 bases in between. The CDR3 loop spans 17 amino acids. CDR1 and CDR2 from the germline V gene are SEHNR and FQNEAQ (reference sequence). This CDR3 reads CASSLGVWTAKKETQYF. The CDR3 DNA follows: TGTGCCAGCAGCTTAGGGGTATGGACGGCTAAAAAAGAGACCCAGTACTTC. The complete variable domain, with remaining parts taken from reference TRBV7-9 and TRBJ2-5, reads DTGVSQNPRHKITKRGQNVTFRCDPISEHNRLYWYRQTLGQGPEFLTYFQNEAQLEKSRLLSDRFSAERPKGSFSTLEIQRTEQGDSAMYLCASSLGVWTAKKETQYFGPGTRLLVL.

V is TRBV20-1 and J is TRBJ2-1; 10 bases align to TRBD1. Germline V gene lookup returns CDR1 DFQATT and CDR2 SNEGSKA (reference sequence). This CDR3 comprises 15 residues. J was trimmed by 6 bases and V by 0 bases; bases with no gene match: 5. The CDR3 spells CSARDPGQGSNEQFF. CDR3 nucleotide sequence: TGCAGTGCTAGAGATCCGGGACAGGGGAGCAATGAGCAGTTCTTC.

The V and J genes are TRBV29-1 and TRBJ1-1; TRBD1 matches at 7 bases. Germline-derived CDR1 and CDR2 are SQVTM and ANQGSEA. V shed 5 bases and J 5 bases; nucleotides not matched to a gene: 8. The CDR3 is 13 amino acids. The CDR3 sequence: CSVSDRALTEAFF. CDR3 coding DNA: TGCAGCGTTTCAGACAGGGCACTGACTGAAGCTTTCTTT.

On this clonotype itself: At one end, the junction sequence differs from germline, possibly due to a read error. The gene calls are TRBV4-1 and TRBJ2-7; TRBD1 or TRBD2 may be the D gene (5 bases each). In germline, CDR1 is MGHRA, CDR2 YSYEKL. CDR3 length: 16 residues. The CDR3 reads CASSLGTGTLSYEQYF. The CDR3 nucleotides read TGTGCCAGCAGCCTCGGTACCGGGACCCTGTCCTACGAGCAGTACTTC.

The chain has TRBV6-5 and TRBJ2-1; the D is unclear. The CDR3 has 11 residues. CDR1 and CDR2 from the germline V gene are MNHEY and SVGAGI. With 1 base removed from V and 10 bases from J, the gap between germline ends came to 5 bases. The CDR3 sequence is CASSYLQEQFF. CDR3 in DNA: TGTGCCAGCAGTTACTTGCAGGAGCAGTTCTTC.

This chain uses TRBV15 with TRBJ2-1; no reliable D call. This CDR3 comprises 13 residues. The germline gives CDR1 LNHNV, CDR2 YYDKDF (reference sequence). Trimming shortened V by 0 bases and J by 7 bases, and 7 bases separated the two germline ends. Here the CDR3 DNA reads TGTGCCACCAGCAGAGATCCGAAAAATGAGCAGTTCTTC. It yields the protein CATSRDPKNEQFF.

This chain uses TRBV20-1 with TRBJ2-5, with D maybe TRBD2 (6 bases). The CDR3 has 13 residues. Trimming stripped 6 bases from V and 9 bases from J, with 20 bases between. Germline CDR1 DFQATT, CDR2 SNEGSKA (reference sequence). CDR3 in amino acids: CSARSGLSRAQYF. For the CDR3, the DNA is TGCAGTGCCCGTAGCGGCCTATCGAGGGCCCAGTACTTC.

V is TRBV6-1 and J is TRBJ1-5; TRBD1 might be the D (5 bases). Trimming removed 6 bases at V and 5 bases at J, with 20 bases between. The CDR3 contains 16 residues. Germline CDR1 and CDR2: MNHNS and SASEGT. CDR3 sequence: CASSGYKTEQDQPQHF. Here the CDR3 DNA reads TGTGCCAGCAGCGGATATAAGACAGAGCAGGATCAGCCCCAGCATTTT.

V and J are TRBV3-1 and TRBJ1-6; D is perhaps TRBD1 (5 bases). Looked up from germline, CDR1 is LGHDT and CDR2 is YNNKEL (reference sequence). The CDR3 is 15 amino acids. V was clipped by 0 bases and J by 10 bases, with 13 bases between them. Here the CDR3 DNA reads TGTGCCAGCAGCCAAGATCTAAGGGACGGCTCACCCCTCCACTTT. It encodes CASSQDLRDGSPLHF.

This clonotype came up a few times. The J gene is TRBJ2-4, the V gene TRBV28; TRBD1 agrees at 9 bases. The germline gives CDR1 MDHEN, CDR2 SYDVKM. The ends lost 4 bases at V and 8 bases at J; junction bases unmatched: 12. The CDR3 length is 16 residues. CDR3 sequence reads: CASSSASGQGWYIQYF. The DNA of the CDR3 is TGTGCCAGCAGTTCTGCATCAGGACAGGGGTGGTACATTCAGTACTTC.

This clonotype was detected only a few times. The chain couples TRBV27 to TRBJ2-1, with 7 bases matching TRBD2. The CDR3 is made up of 17 amino acids. Per germline, CDR1 MNHEY and CDR2 SMNVEV (reference sequence). Trimming at V came to 3 bases and at J to 1 base, leaving 9 bases not matched to a gene. As DNA, the CDR3 is TGTGCCAGCAGTTTGGAATACGGGAGGCGGTCCTACAATGAGCAGTTCTTC. Protein sequence: CASSLEYGRRSYNEQFF.

CDR3 in amino acids: CASSLEPGGGYGYTF. CDR3 bases: TGCGCCAGCAGCTTGGAGCCAGGGGGCGGCTATGGCTACACCTTC. The V call is TRBV5-1, the J call TRBJ1-2, with TRBD1 matching over 8 bases. CDR1 and CDR2 from the germline V gene are SGHRS and YFSETQ. V trimming: 0 bases; J trimming: 4 bases; junction bases outside the gene matches: 5. This CDR3 spans 15 amino acids.